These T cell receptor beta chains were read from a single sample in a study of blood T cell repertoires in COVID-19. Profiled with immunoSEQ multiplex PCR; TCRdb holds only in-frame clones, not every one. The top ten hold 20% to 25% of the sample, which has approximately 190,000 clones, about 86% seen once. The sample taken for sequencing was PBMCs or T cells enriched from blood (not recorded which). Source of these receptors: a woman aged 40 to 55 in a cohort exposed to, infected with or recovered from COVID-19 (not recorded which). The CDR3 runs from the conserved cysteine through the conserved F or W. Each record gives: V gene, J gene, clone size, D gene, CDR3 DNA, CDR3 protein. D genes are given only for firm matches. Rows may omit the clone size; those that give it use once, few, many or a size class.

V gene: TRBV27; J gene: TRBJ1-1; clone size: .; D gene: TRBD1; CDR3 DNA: TGTGCCAGCAGTTTAAACAGGGGCCCTGAAGCTTTCTTT; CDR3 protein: CASSLNRGPEAFF
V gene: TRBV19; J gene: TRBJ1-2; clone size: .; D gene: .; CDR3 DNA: TGTGCCAGTAGTATATCCAGGATTTATGGCTACACCTTC; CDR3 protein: CASSISRIYGYTF
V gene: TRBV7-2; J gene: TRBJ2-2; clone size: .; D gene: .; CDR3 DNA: TGTGCCAGCCTTAGACAGTTCGATACGGACACCGGGGAGCTGTTTTTT; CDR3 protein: CASLRQFDTDTGELFF
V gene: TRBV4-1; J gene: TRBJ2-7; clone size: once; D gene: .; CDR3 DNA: TGCGCCAGCAGCCCGTCTTGGAGCTCCTACGAGCAGTACTTC; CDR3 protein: CASSPSWSSYEQYF
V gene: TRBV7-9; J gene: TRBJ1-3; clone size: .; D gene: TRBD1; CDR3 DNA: TGTGCCAGCAGCTCACTACGGACAGGGTTATACACCATATATTTT; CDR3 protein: CASSSLRTGLYTIYF
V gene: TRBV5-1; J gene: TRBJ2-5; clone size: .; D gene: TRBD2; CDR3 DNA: TGCGCCAGCAGCGCCCGGACTAGCGGGCTGGGGGAGACCCAGTACTTC; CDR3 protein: CASSARTSGLGETQYF
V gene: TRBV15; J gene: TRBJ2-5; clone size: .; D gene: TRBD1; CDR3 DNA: TGTGCCACCAGCGTGAGCATCGACAGGGCAGAGACCCAGTACTTC; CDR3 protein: CATSVSIDRAETQYF
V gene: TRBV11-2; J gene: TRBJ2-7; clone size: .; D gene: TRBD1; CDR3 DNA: TGTGCCAGCAGCTTGGGTGAGGGGGCCCCCTACGAGCAGTACTTC; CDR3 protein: CASSLGEGAPYEQYF
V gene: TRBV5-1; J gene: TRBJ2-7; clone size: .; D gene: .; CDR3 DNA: TGCGCCAGCAGCTTGTTCCCGGACTCGACCTACGAGCAGTACTTC; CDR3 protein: CASSLFPDSTYEQYF
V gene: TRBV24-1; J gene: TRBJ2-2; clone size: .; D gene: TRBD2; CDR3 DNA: TGTGCCACCAGTGATTTTGGCGGGAGAGAACCTTCGAACACCGGGGAGCTGTTTTTT; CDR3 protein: CATSDFGGREPSNTGELFF
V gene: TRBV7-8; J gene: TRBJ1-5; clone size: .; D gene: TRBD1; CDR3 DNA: TGTGCCAGCAGCGCAACAGGGGTAGGTCAGCCCCAGCATTTT; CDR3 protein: CASSATGVGQPQHF
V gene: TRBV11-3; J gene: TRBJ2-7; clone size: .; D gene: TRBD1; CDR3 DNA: TGTGCCAGCAGCCACCGGGACAGGGGCTACGAGCAGTACTTC; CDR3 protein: CASSHRDRGYEQYF
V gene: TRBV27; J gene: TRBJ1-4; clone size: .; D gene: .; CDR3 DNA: TGTGCCAGCAGGGCGGGTGGCGAAAAACTGTTTTTT; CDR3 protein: CASRAGGEKLFF
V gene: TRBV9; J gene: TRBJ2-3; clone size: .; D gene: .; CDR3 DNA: TGTGCCAGCAGCGTAAATGCGGGGGCCCCTAGCACAGATACGCAGTATTTT; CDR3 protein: CASSVNAGAPSTDTQYF
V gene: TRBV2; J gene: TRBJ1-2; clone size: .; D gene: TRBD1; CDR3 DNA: TGTGCCAGCAGTAACCAGGGACAGCTAGCTAACTATGGCTACACCTTC; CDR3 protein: CASSNQGQLANYGYTF
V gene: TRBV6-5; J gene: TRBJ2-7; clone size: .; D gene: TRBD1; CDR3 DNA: TGTGCCAGCAGTTTGAAGACAGGGATAGCCGAGCAGTACTTC; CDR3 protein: CASSLKTGIAEQYF
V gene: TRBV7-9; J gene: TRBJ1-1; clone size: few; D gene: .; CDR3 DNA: TGTGCCAGCAGCTTACCTATTGGGTCCGGGACTGAAGCTTTCTTT; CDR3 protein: CASSLPIGSGTEAFF
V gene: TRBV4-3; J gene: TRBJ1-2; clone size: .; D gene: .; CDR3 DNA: TGCGCCAGCAGCCAAGAGCAGCAGGGCCACTATGGCTACACCTTC; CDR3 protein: CASSQEQQGHYGYTF
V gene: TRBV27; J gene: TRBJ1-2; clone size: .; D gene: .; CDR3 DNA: TGTGCCAGCAGTTTCTCTGGAGTGGCAGGCTACACCTTC; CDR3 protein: CASSFSGVAGYTF
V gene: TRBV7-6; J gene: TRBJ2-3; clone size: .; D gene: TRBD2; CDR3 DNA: TGTGCCAGCAGCTTAATGGATAGCGGGCCCACAGATACGCAGTATTTT; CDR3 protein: CASSLMDSGPTDTQYF
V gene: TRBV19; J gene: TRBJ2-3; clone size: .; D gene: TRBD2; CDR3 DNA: TGTGCCAGTAGTCCGGGACTAGCGCTTACCACAGATACGCAGTATTTT; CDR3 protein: CASSPGLALTTDTQYF
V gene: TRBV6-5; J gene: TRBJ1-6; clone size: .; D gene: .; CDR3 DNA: TGTGCCAGCAGTAGTGAAGCGAAGTCACCCCTCCACTTT; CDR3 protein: CASSSEAKSPLHF
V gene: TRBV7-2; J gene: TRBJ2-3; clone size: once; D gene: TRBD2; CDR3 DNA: TGTGCCAGCAGCTTAAAGGTCTGGGAGACTAGCGGACCACTAGATACGCAGTATTTT; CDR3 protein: CASSLKVWETSGPLDTQYF